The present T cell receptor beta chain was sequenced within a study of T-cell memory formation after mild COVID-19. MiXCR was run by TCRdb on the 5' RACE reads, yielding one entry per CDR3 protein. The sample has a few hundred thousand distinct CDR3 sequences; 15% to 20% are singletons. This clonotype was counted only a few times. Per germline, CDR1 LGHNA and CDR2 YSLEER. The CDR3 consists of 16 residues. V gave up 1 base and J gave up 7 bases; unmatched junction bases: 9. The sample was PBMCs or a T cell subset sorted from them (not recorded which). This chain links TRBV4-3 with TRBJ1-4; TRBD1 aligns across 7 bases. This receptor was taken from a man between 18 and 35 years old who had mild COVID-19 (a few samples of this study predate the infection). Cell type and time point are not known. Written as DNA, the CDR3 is TGCGCCAGCAGCCAAGGTACAGGGGAGGTTACTGAAAAACTGTTTTTT. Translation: CASSQGTGEVTEKLFF.